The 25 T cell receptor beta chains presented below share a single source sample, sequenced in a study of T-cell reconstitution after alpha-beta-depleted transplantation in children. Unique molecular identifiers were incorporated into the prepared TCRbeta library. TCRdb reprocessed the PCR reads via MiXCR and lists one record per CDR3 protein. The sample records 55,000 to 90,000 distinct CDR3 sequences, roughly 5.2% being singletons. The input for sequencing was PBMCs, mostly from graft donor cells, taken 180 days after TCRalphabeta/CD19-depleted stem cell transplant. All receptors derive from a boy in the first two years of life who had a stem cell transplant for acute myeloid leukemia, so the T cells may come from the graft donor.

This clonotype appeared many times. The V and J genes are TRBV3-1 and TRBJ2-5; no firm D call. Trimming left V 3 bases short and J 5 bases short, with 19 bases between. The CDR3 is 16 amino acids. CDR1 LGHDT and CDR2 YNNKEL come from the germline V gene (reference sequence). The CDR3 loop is CASSHTTGRVWETQYF. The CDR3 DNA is TGTGCCAGCAGCCATACTACCGGAAGGGTCTGGGAGACCCAGTACTTC.

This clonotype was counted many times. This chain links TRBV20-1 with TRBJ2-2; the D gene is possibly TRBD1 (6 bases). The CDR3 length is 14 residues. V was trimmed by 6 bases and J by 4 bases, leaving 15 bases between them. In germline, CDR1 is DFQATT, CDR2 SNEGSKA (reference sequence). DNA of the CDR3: TGCAGTGCGGGGAACAGGGATGGCACCGGGGAGCTGTTTTTT. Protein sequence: CSAGNRDGTGELFF.

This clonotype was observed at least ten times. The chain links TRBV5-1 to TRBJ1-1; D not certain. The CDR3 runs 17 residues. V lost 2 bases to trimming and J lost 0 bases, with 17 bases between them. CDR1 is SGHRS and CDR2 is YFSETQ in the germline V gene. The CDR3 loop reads CASSFFWGVGLNTEAFF. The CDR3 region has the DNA TGCGCCAGCAGCTTTTTCTGGGGAGTGGGATTGAACACTGAAGCTTTCTTT.

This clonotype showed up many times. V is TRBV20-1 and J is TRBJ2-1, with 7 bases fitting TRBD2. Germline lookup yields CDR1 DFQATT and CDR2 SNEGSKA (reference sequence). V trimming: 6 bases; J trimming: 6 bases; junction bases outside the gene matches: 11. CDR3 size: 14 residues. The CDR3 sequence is CSAREDGLFNEQFF. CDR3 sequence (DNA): TGCAGTGCCCGGGAGGACGGACTTTTCAATGAGCAGTTCTTC.

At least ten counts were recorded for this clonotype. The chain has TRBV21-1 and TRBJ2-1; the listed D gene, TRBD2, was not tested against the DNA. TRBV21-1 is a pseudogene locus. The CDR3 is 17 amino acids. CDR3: CASSKGICGGPYNEQFF. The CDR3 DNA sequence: TGTGCCAGCAGCAAAGGAATTTGCGGGGGGCCTTACAATGAGCAGTTCTTC.

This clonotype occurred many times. CDR3 DNA sequence: TGCAGTGCGGGAGACAGGGGGCCGAATTCACCCCTCCACTTT. Translating gives CSAGDRGPNSPLHF. The V and J genes are TRBV20-1 and TRBJ1-6; 10 bases match TRBD1. With 6 bases clipped from V and 7 bases from J, the junction kept 6 bases outside the gene matches. The CDR3 runs to 14 residues. The V gene's germline CDR1 is DFQATT and CDR2 SNEGSKA (reference sequence).

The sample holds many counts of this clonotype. The CDR3 here is CASSLAGGSSYEQYF. CDR3 coding DNA: TGTGCCAGCAGCTTGGCAGGCGGGAGCTCCTACGAGCAGTACTTC. The rearrangement links TRBV7-3 to TRBJ2-7; 7 bases match TRBD2. The CDR3 consists of 15 residues. Germline trimming cut 3 bases from V and 0 bases from J; bases unmatched to any gene: 5. In germline, CDR1 is SGHTA, CDR2 FQGTGA.

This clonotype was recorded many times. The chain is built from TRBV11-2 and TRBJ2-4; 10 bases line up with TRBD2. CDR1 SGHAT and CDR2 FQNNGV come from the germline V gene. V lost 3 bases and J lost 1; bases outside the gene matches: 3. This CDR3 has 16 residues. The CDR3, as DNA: TGTGCCAGCAGCTTTGGACTAGCGGATGCCAAAAACATTCAGTACTTC. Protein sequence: CASSFGLADAKNIQYF.

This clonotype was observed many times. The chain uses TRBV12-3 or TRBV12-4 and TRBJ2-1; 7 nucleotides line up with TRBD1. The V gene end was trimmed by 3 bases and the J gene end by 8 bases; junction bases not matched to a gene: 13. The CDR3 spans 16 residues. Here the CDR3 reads CASSFVGYRGKDEQFF. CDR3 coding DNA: TGTGCCAGCAGTTTTGTGGGGTACAGGGGTAAGGATGAGCAGTTCTTC.

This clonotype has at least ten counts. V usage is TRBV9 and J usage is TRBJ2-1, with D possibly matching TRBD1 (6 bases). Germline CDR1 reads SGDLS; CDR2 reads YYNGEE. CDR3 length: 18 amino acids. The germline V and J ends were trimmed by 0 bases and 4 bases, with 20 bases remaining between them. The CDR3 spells CASSVGVAGVRGYNEQFF. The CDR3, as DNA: TGTGCCAGCAGCGTAGGGGTAGCAGGGGTAAGAGGGTACAATGAGCAGTTCTTC.

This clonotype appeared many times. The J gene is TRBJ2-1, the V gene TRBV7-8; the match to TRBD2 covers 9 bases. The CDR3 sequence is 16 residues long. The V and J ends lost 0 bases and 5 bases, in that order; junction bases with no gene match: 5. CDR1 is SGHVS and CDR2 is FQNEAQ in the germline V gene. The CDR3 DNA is TGTGCCAGCAGCTTAGCGCTCGCGGGGGGGGACAATGAGCAGTTCTTC. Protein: CASSLALAGGDNEQFF.

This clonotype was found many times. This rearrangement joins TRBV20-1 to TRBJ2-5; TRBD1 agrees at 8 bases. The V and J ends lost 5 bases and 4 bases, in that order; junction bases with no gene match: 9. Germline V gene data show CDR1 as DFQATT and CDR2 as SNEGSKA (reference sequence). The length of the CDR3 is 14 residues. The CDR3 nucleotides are TGCAGTGCTCTCGCCGGACAGGGAGGAGAGACCCAGTACTTC. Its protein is CSALAGQGGETQYF.

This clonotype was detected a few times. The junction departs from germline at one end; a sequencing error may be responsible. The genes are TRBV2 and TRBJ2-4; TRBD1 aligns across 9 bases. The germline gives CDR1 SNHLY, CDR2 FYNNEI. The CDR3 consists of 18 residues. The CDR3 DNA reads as TGTACCAGCAGTCCCGGGACAGGGAACCCGCCGGCCAAAAACATTCAGTACTTC. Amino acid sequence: CTSSPGTGNPPAKNIQYF.

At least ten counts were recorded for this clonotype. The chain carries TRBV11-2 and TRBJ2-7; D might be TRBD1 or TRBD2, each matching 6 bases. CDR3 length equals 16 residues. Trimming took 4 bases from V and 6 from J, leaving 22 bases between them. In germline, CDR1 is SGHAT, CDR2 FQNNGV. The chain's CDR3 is CASSSGGGLEKGEQYF. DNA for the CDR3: TGTGCCAGCAGCTCCGGAGGGGGTCTAGAGAAGGGCGAGCAGTACTTC.

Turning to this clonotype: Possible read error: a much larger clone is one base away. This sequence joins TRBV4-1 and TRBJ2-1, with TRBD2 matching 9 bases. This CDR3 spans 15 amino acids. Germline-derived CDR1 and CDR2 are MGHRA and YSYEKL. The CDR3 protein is CTSSQEGGGGAEWFF. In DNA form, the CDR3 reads TGCACCAGCAGCCAAGAGGGAGGCGGGGGGGCCGAGTGGTTCTTC.

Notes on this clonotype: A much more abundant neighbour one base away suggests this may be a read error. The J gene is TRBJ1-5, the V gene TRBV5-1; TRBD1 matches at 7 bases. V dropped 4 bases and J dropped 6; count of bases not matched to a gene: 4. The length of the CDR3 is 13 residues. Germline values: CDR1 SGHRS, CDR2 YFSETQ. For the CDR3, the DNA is TGCGCCAGCAGCCTAAACAGGGGTCAGCCCCAGCATTTT. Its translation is CASSLNRGQPQHF.

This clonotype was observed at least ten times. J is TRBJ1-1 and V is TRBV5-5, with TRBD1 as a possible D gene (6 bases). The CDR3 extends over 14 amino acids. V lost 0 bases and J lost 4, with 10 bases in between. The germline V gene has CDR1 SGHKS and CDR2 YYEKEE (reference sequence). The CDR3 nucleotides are TGTGCCAGCAGCTTGGTGGGGGCATCCACTGAAGCTTTCTTT. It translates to CASSLVGASTEAFF.

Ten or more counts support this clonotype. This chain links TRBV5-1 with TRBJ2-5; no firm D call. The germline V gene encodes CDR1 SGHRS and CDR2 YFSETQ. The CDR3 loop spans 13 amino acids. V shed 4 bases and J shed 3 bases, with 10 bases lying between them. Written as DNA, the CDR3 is TGCGCCAGCAGCCCGGTGGTGGAAGAGACCCAGTACTTC. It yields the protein CASSPVVEETQYF.

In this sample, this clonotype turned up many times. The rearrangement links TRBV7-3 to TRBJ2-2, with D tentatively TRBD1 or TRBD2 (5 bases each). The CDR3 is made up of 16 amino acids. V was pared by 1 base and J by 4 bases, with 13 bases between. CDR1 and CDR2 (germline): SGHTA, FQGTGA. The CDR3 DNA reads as TGTGCCAGCAGCTTAATTGGGGGATCGGGCACCGGGGAGCTGTTTTTT. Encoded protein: CASSLIGGSGTGELFF.

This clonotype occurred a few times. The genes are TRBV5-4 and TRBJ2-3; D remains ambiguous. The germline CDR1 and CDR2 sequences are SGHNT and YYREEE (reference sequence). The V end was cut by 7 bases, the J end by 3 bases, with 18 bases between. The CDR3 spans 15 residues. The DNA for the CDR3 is TGTGCCAGCTCCGGGCCCATGCCTCTAACAGATACGCAGTATTTT. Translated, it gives CASSGPMPLTDTQYF.

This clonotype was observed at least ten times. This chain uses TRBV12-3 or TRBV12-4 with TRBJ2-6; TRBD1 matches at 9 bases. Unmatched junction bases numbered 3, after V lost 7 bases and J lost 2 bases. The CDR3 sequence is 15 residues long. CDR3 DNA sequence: TGTGCCAGCAAGGACAGGGGCCCTGGGGCCAACGTCCTGACTTTC. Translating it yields CASKDRGPGANVLTF.

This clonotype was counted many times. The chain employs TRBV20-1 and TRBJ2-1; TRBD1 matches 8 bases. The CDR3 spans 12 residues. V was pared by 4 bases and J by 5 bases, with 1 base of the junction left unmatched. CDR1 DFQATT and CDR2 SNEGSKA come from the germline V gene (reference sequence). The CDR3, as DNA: TGCAGTGCTACCAGGGGGCACAATGAGCAGTTCTTC. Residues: CSATRGHNEQFF.

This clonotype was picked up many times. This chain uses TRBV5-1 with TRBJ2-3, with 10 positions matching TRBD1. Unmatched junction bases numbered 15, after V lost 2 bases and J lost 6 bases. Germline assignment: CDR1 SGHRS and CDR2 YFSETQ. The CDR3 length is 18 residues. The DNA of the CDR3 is TGCGCCAGCAGCTTACCGGGACAGGGGAAAAGGGGCAAGGATACGCAGTATTTT. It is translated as CASSLPGQGKRGKDTQYF.

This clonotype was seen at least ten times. CDR3: CSARGLRIEAFF. The CDR3 nucleotides are TGCAGTGCTAGAGGGTTGAGAATTGAAGCTTTCTTT. V usage is TRBV20-1 and J usage is TRBJ1-1, with D unresolved. Germline loops: CDR1 DFQATT, CDR2 SNEGSKA (reference sequence). With 1 base removed from V and 7 bases from J, the gap between germline ends came to 10 bases. This CDR3 is built from 12 residues.

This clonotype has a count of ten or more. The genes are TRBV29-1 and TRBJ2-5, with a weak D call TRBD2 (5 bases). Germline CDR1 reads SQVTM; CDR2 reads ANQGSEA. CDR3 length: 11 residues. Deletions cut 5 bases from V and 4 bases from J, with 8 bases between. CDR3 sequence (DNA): TGCAGCGTTCTTGGAGGAGAGACCCAGTACTTC. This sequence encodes CSVLGGETQYF.